Shown below are 18 T cell receptor beta chains from a single sample sequenced in a study of OX40 agonist ivuxolimab in advanced cancers. Sequencing used immunoSEQ multiplex PCR; TCRdb keeps in-frame clones, though not all of them. The table shows more than 65,000 clones, with around 94% occurring only once. The material sequenced was CD4+ or CD8+ T cells sorted from blood, taken in a trial of the OX40 agonist ivuxolimab. The receptors come from an adult with an advanced solid tumor such as melanoma, head and neck, liver or kidney cancer.

V gene TRBV9 combines with J gene TRBJ2-1; 13 nucleotides match TRBD2. CDR3 length: 17 amino acids. V was pared by 4 bases and J by 3 bases, with 7 bases of the junction left unmatched. CDR1 SGDLS and CDR2 YYNGEE come from the germline V gene. The CDR3 spells CASSTTSGGTFYNEQFF. The DNA for the CDR3 is TGTGCCAGCAGCACGACTAGCGGGGGGACCTTCTACAATGAGCAGTTCTTC.

The genes are TRBV27 and TRBJ1-3; the D gene is possibly TRBD1 (5 bases). Germline V lookup: CDR1 MNHEY, CDR2 SMNVEV (reference sequence). The CDR3 length is 14 residues. Deletions cut 3 bases from V and 4 bases from J, with 10 bases between. The CDR3, as DNA: TGTGCCAGCAGTTTCAGGGTGGGAGGAAACACCATATATTTT. Translated, it gives CASSFRVGGNTIYF.

The chain has TRBV7-9 and TRBJ2-7; D call uncertain. Germline CDR1 SEHNR, CDR2 FQNEAQ (reference sequence). The CDR3 has 12 residues. The ends were cut back, 8 bases at V and 0 bases at J, with 8 bases in the middle. The CDR3 reads CASGPNSYEQYF. The CDR3 region has the DNA TGTGCCAGCGGACCGAACTCCTACGAGCAGTACTTC.

The CDR3 sequence is CASSINWRDTEAFF. DNA for the CDR3: TGTGCCAGTAGTATAAATTGGAGGGACACTGAAGCTTTCTTT. The V gene is TRBV19, the J gene TRBJ1-1; no reliable D call. V shed 2 bases and J shed 3 bases, with 10 bases lying between them. From germline, CDR1 is LNHDA and CDR2 SQIVND (reference sequence). This CDR3 comprises 14 residues.

This chain uses TRBV6-5 with TRBJ2-7; D tentatively reads TRBD1 or TRBD2 (5 bases each). V was cut by 5 bases and J by 6 bases, with 17 bases left in between. Germline-derived CDR1 and CDR2 are MNHEY and SVGAGI. The CDR3 extends over 14 amino acids. CDR3 region: CASSPEEGKLEQYF. The CDR3 DNA follows: TGTGCCAGCAGTCCTGAAGAGGGGAAGCTCGAGCAGTACTTC.

V usage is TRBV14 and J usage is TRBJ2-7, with 9 bases that match TRBD1. This CDR3 comprises 19 residues. V gave up 0 bases and J gave up 2 bases; unmatched junction bases: 14. The germline gives CDR1 SGHDN, CDR2 FVKESK. This CDR3 reads CASSQEKVVGTGRTYEQYF. The CDR3 DNA reads TGTGCCAGCAGCCAAGAGAAGGTAGTGGGGACAGGGAGGACCTACGAGCAGTACTTC.

The genes are TRBV18 and TRBJ1-1; 7 bases fit TRBD1. The CDR3 contains 16 residues. Germline CDR1 KGHSH, CDR2 LQKENI. The trim removed 3 bases at V and 0 bases at J, leaving 7 bases unmatched. The CDR3 loop reads CASSPRAQGVNTEAFF. CDR3 sequence (DNA): TGTGCCAGCTCACCTCGGGCTCAGGGGGTGAACACTGAAGCTTTCTTT.

The chain joins TRBV5-7 to TRBJ2-7, with unresolved D. TRBV5-7 is identified as an open reading frame with a role that is uncertain. This CDR3 has 13 amino acids. V lost 2 bases to trimming and J lost 3 bases, with 9 bases between them. CDR3 sequence: CASSFGRNYEQYF. In DNA form, the CDR3 reads TGTGCCAGCAGCTTCGGCAGAAACTACGAGCAGTACTTC.

This chain joins TRBV29-1 and TRBJ2-1, with unresolved D. The CDR3 totals 13 residues. Germline CDR1 reads SQVTM; CDR2 reads ANQGSEA. Deletions cut 1 base from V and 4 bases from J, with 8 bases between. The CDR3 sequence is CSVEGLEYNEQFF. The CDR3 DNA sequence: TGCAGCGTTGAAGGGCTCGAGTACAATGAGCAGTTCTTC.

This chain links TRBV4-3 with TRBJ1-5; unclear D gene. V was pared by 0 bases and J by 8 bases, with 11 bases between. The CDR3 sequence is 14 residues long. Germline CDR1 LGHNA, CDR2 YSLEER. The CDR3 DNA follows: TGCGCCAGCAGCCAAGATCGAGAATTTGAGCCCCAGCATTTT. This encodes CASSQDREFEPQHF.

J is TRBJ2-3 and V is TRBV9, with D hard to call. V shed 3 bases and J shed 1 base, with 15 bases lying between them. The CDR3 has 16 residues. The V gene's germline CDR1 is SGDLS and CDR2 YYNGEE. The CDR3, as DNA: TGTGCCAGCAGCGCCTTCCTACAACAAGGCACAGATACGCAGTATTTT. Its translation: CASSAFLQQGTDTQYF.

The rearrangement joins TRBV7-2 to TRBJ2-7; D not resolved. Germline V gene lookup returns CDR1 SGHTA and CDR2 FQGNSA. CDR3 length equals 11 residues. Trimming took off 3 bases at V and 6 bases at J, with 6 bases between the two ends. In nucleotides, the CDR3 is TGTGCCAGCAGCTTCGGAGCCGAGCAGTACTTC. It codes for CASSFGAEQYF. Using reference TRBV7-2 and TRBJ2-7 for the parts outside the CDR3, the full variable domain is GAGVSQSPSNKVTEKGKDVELRCDPISGHTALYWYRQSLGQGLEFLIYFQGNSAPDKSGLPSDRFSAERTGGSVSTLTIQRTQQEDSAVYLCASSFGAEQYFGPGTRLTVT.

This chain connects TRBV28 to TRBJ2-7; D call uncertain. Trimming removed 5 bases from V and 2 bases from J, with 13 bases in between. CDR1 and CDR2 (germline): MDHEN, SYDVKM. CDR3 length: 14 residues. The CDR3 region has the DNA TGTGCCAGCAGTCCCGGTACTGGCACCTACGAGCAGTACTTC. Amino acid sequence: CASSPGTGTYEQYF.

The chain is built from TRBV9 and TRBJ2-2; the D is unclear. The CDR3 is 12 residues long. V was clipped by 0 bases and J by 7 bases, with 4 bases between them. In germline, CDR1 is SGDLS, CDR2 YYNGEE. CDR3: CASSVGIGELFF. The CDR3 DNA follows: TGTGCCAGCAGCGTAGGTATCGGGGAGCTGTTTTTT.

The rearrangement uses TRBV6-4 and TRBJ1-4; perhaps TRBD1 as D (5 bases). Trimming removed 6 bases from V and 7 bases from J, with 15 bases in between. CDR1 is MRHNA, CDR2 SNTAGT, per germline. The CDR3 totals 14 residues. In DNA form, the CDR3 reads TGTGCCAGCAGCTACAGGTCTGGATCTGAAAAACTGTTTTTT. This translates into CASSYRSGSEKLFF.

The J gene is TRBJ1-3, the V gene TRBV9; D remains ambiguous. Between the trimmed V and J ends, which lost 3 bases and 2 bases, there was a span of 6 bases. The CDR3 totals 13 residues. Germline values: CDR1 SGDLS, CDR2 YYNGEE. The CDR3 here is CASSGFPGNTIYF. CDR3 sequence (DNA): TGTGCCAGCAGCGGTTTCCCTGGAAACACCATATATTTT.

Turning to this clone: Other DNA sequences in the sample encode the same CDR3. This chain uses TRBV27 with TRBJ2-7, with 11 nucleotides matching TRBD1. Germline-derived CDR1 and CDR2 are MNHEY and SMNVEV (reference sequence). The trim removed 5 bases at V and 3 bases at J, leaving 3 bases unmatched. The CDR3 sequence is 14 residues long. The CDR3 sequence is CASSPGTGGYEQYF. The CDR3 DNA sequence: TGTGCCAGCAGTCCGGGGACAGGGGGCTACGAGCAGTACTTC.

This chain uses TRBV28 with TRBJ1-1, with TRBD1 matching 7 bases. Looked up from germline, CDR1 is MDHEN and CDR2 is SYDVKM. This CDR3 comprises 14 residues. The CDR3 sequence: CAASPRGMDTEAFF. CDR3 DNA: TGTGCTGCCTCACCCAGGGGGATGGACACTGAAGCTTTCTTT.